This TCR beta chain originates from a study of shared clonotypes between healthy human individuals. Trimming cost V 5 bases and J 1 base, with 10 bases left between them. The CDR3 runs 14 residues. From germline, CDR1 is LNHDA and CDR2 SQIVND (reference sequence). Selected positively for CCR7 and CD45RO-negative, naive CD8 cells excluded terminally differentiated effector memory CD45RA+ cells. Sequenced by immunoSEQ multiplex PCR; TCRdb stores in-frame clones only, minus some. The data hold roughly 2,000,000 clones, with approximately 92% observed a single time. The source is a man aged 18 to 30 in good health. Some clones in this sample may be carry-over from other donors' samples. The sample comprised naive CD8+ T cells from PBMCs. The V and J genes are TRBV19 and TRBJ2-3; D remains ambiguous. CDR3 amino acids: CASSPDRGTDTQYF. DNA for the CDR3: TGTGCCAGTAGTCCCGACCGAGGCACAGATACGCAGTATTTT.